These 21 T cell receptor beta chains were all obtained from the same sample, sequenced in a study of T cells in Graves' hyperthyroidism and ophthalmopathy. What was amplified from RNA transcripts were TCR beta CDR3 regions. A first-round RT-PCR of the TCR CDR3 used the HTBI primer set. In TCRdb, the multiplex PCR reads were re-called with MiXCR into one record per CDR3 protein. The table shows around 300,000 distinct CDR3 sequences, with under 30% occurring only once. The sequenced sample consisted of blood. The receptor set was obtained from a man aged 40-49 years with Graves' hyperthyroidism that later progressed to Graves' ophthalmopathy.

This clonotype was seen many times. The rearrangement joins TRBV27 to TRBJ1-1; possible D gene TRBD1, 5 bases. The CDR3 has 16 residues. The V gene's germline CDR1 is MNHEY and CDR2 SMNVEV (reference sequence). Deletions cut 3 bases from V and 0 bases from J, with 14 bases between. The CDR3 reads CASSFQGPGMNTEAFF. The DNA for the CDR3 is TGTGCCAGCAGTTTCCAGGGCCCTGGAATGAACACTGAAGCTTTCTTT.

The chain has TRBV12-3 or TRBV12-4 and TRBJ1-5; unclear D gene. V lost 11 bases and J lost 6, with 14 bases in between. This CDR3 is built from 12 residues. The CDR3 region is CASHGRGQPQHF. CDR3 bases: TGTGCCTCACACGGTCGTGGTCAGCCCCAGCATTTT.

This clonotype occurred many times. The rearrangement links TRBV10-3 to TRBJ1-5; D is possibly TRBD1 (5 bases). V lost 1 base and J 0 bases, leaving 7 bases between the germline ends. The CDR3 extends over 15 amino acids. Germline V CDR1 and CDR2: ENHRY, SYGVKD. CDR3 sequence (DNA): TGTGCCATCAGTGAGTTCAGGGATAGCAATCAGCCCCAGCATTTT. Translation: CAISEFRDSNQPQHF.

This clonotype was counted ten times or more. The chain couples TRBV18 to TRBJ2-7; 7 bases fit TRBD2. The junction had 9 bases not matched to a gene; V was cut back by 4 bases and J by 0 bases. The CDR3 loop spans 16 amino acids. Germline values: CDR1 KGHSH, CDR2 LQKENI. CDR3 sequence: CASSLLSGVSSYEQYF. In DNA form, the CDR3 reads TGTGCCAGCTCACTCCTAAGCGGGGTTAGCTCCTACGAGCAGTACTTC. The entire variable domain, with the rest obtained from reference TRBV18 and TRBJ2-7, is as follows: NAGVMQNPRHLVRRRGQEARLRCSPMKGHSHVYWYRQLPEEGLKFMVYLQKENIIDESGMPKERFSAEFPKEGPSILRIQQVVRGDSAAYFCASSLLSGVSSYEQYFGPGTRLTVT.

The chain joins TRBV28 to TRBJ1-6, with TRBD1 matching 7 bases. Germline V CDR1 and CDR2: MDHEN, SYDVKM. CDR3 length equals 15 residues. V lost 6 bases to trimming and J lost 7 bases; unmatched junction nucleotides: 9. The chain's CDR3 is CASSPYRDSNSPLHF. CDR3 bases: TGTGCCAGCAGCCCCTACCGGGACAGCAATTCACCCCTCCACTTT.

This clonotype was recorded many times. The rearrangement joins TRBV19 to TRBJ2-5, with a possible D match to TRBD2 (6 bases). The CDR3 spans 12 residues. The germline gives CDR1 LNHDA, CDR2 SQIVND (reference sequence). The V gene lost 5 bases and the J gene lost 5 bases, with 9 bases spanning the gap. This CDR3 reads CASSSGVETQYF. CDR3 DNA: TGTGCCAGTAGTTCGGGGGTGGAGACCCAGTACTTC.

This clonotype was seen many times. This chain uses TRBV12-3 or TRBV12-4 with TRBJ2-7, with D unclear. The CDR3 contains 12 residues. V was clipped by 5 bases and J by 7 bases, with 12 bases between them. The DNA of the CDR3 is TGTGCCAGCAGTCTCCAGTTAGAGGAGCAGTACTTC. Residues: CASSLQLEEQYF.

The chain carries TRBV7-2 and TRBJ2-7, with D possibly called TRBD1 or TRBD2 (5 bases each). The V gene lost 4 bases and the J gene lost 4 bases, with 17 bases spanning the gap. The CDR3 is 15 residues long. CDR1 SGHTA and CDR2 FQGNSA come from the germline V gene. CDR3 DNA sequence: TGTGCCAGCAGCTCCTGGACCGGGGCGCTGTACGAGCAGTACTTC. Amino acid sequence: CASSSWTGALYEQYF.

The genes are TRBV20-1 and TRBJ2-5; D gene ambiguous. The germline gives CDR1 DFQATT, CDR2 SNEGSKA (reference sequence). This CDR3 has 13 residues. Trimming left V 2 bases short and J 1 base short, with 8 bases between. CDR3: CSARKAGQETQYF. The CDR3 bases are TGCAGTGCTAGAAAGGCAGGCCAAGAGACCCAGTACTTC.

In this sample, this clonotype turned up many times. This chain links TRBV12-3 or TRBV12-4 with TRBJ2-5; 10 bases are shared with TRBD2. The ends lost 3 bases at V and 3 bases at J; junction bases unmatched: 7. The CDR3 is made up of 16 amino acids. This chain's CDR3 is CASSFRASGREETQYF. CDR3 bases: TGTGCCAGCAGTTTTCGGGCGAGCGGGAGGGAAGAGACCCAGTACTTC.

The gene calls are TRBV28 and TRBJ2-4, with D perhaps matching TRBD1 or TRBD2 (7 bases each). Germline CDR1 MDHEN, CDR2 SYDVKM. V was pared by 5 bases and J by 7 bases, with 21 bases between. This CDR3 is built from 16 residues. The CDR3 nucleotides are TGTGCCAGCAGTACATCGACAGGGAGGGGAGGGAACATTCAGTACTTC. It specifies CASSTSTGRGGNIQYF.

V usage is TRBV12-3 or TRBV12-4 and J usage is TRBJ2-4; 7 bases line up with TRBD2. The CDR3 is 15 amino acids. Germline trimming cut 6 bases from V and 0 bases from J; bases unmatched to any gene: 5. CDR3 residues: CASRNREVAKNIQYF. CDR3 bases: TGTGCCAGCAGAAATCGGGAGGTAGCCAAAAACATTCAGTACTTC.

This clonotype was detected ten times or more. The J gene is TRBJ1-6, the V gene TRBV6-5, with 11 bases aligning to TRBD1. The V and J ends lost 2 bases and 7 bases, in that order; junction bases with no gene match: 4. Germline assignment: CDR1 MNHEY and CDR2 SVGAGI. The CDR3 is made up of 16 amino acids. CDR3 nucleotide sequence: TGTGCCAGCAGTTACGGGGGGGACAGGGGGAATTCACCCCTCCACTTT. Translation gives CASSYGGDRGNSPLHF.

Ten or more counts support this clonotype. The chain carries TRBV28 and TRBJ2-2, with a tentative D call TRBD1 (5 bases). The length of the CDR3 is 17 residues. The germline CDR1 and CDR2 sequences are MDHEN and SYDVKM. Deletions cut 10 bases from V and 4 bases from J, with 25 bases between. The CDR3 DNA follows: TGTGCCACCAGCCGAGAAGGTGGGGCCTCGGGCACCGGGGAGCTGTTTTTT. Residues: CATSREGGASGTGELFF.

The J gene is TRBJ1-2, the V gene TRBV2, with D maybe TRBD1 (6 bases). The length of the CDR3 is 14 residues. Germline CDR1 reads SNHLY; CDR2 reads FYNNEI. Trimming pared 6 bases from V and 5 bases from J, leaving 16 bases between. The CDR3 here is CASSSRQVVYGYTF. The CDR3 region has the DNA TGTGCCAGCAGCTCAAGACAGGTAGTTTATGGCTACACCTTC.

V usage is TRBV28 and J usage is TRBJ2-7, with 7 bases matching TRBD2. Trimming took 3 bases from V and 1 from J; bases not matched to a gene: 6. The CDR3 is 15 amino acids. CDR1 is MDHEN and CDR2 is SYDVKM in the germline V gene. The CDR3 coding sequence is TGTGCCAGCAGTTTCCGTCTAGCGGTTTCCTACGAGCAGTACTTC. Translated: CASSFRLAVSYEQYF.

J is TRBJ1-1 and V is TRBV11-2; D ambiguous. CDR1 is SGHAT, CDR2 FQNNGV, per germline. The ends were cut back, 0 bases at V and 5 bases at J, with 16 bases in the middle. This CDR3 is built from 16 residues. The CDR3 DNA sequence: TGTGCCAGCAGCTTAGATAGTAACTCCAGAGGGACTGAAGCTTTCTTT. Translation: CASSLDSNSRGTEAFF. The whole variable domain, remainder taken from reference TRBV11-2 and TRBJ1-1, is EAGVAQSPRYKIIEKRQSVAFWCNPISGHATLYWYQQILGQGPKLLIQFQNNGVVDDSQLPKDRFSAERLKGVDSTLKIQPAKLEDSAVYLCASSLDSNSRGTEAFFGQGTRLTVV.

This clonotype was seen repeatedly, ten times or more. The J gene is TRBJ2-4, the V gene TRBV28; possibly TRBD2 for D (6 bases). Germline CDR1 MDHEN, CDR2 SYDVKM. The CDR3 has 13 residues. V gave up 7 bases and J gave up 8 bases, with 15 bases separating them. CDR3 loop: CASTTPGGDIQYF. In DNA, the CDR3 is TGTGCCAGCACCACCCCCGGAGGGGACATTCAGTACTTC.

This clonotype was seen ten or more times. The chain uses TRBV6-5 and TRBJ2-5; no definite D call. The CDR3 is 12 amino acids. Germline V lookup: CDR1 MNHEY, CDR2 SVGAGI. Trimming took off 5 bases at V and 7 bases at J, with 11 bases between the two ends. The CDR3 coding sequence is TGTGCCAGCAGTCAGCCTGGGGTGACCCAGTACTTC. Translated: CASSQPGVTQYF.

The chain has TRBV12-3 or TRBV12-4 and TRBJ1-1, with D perhaps TRBD1 (6 bases). This CDR3 is built from 15 residues. With 5 bases removed from V and 0 bases from J, the gap between germline ends came to 13 bases. This CDR3 reads CASSVSRGMNTEAFF. The CDR3 coding sequence is TGTGCCAGCAGTGTATCCAGGGGCATGAACACTGAAGCTTTCTTT.

The chain employs TRBV6-1 and TRBJ1-2, with 7 bases identical to TRBD1. This CDR3 region has 15 residues. V lost 6 bases and J lost 1; bases outside the gene matches: 8. Germline V gives CDR1 MNHNS, CDR2 SASEGT. The CDR3 is CASRTGTANNYGYTF. The DNA for the CDR3 is TGTGCCAGCAGAACCGGGACAGCTAATAACTATGGCTACACCTTC.